The 4 T cell receptor beta chains below were found in one sample sequenced in a study of patients and donors after allogeneic stem cell transplantation. TCRdb re-analysed the RT-PCR reads in MiXCR, keeping a single row per CDR3 protein. The table has roughly 1,300 distinct CDR3 sequences, about 25% seen once. Sequencing was performed on blood, either unsorted or a sorted T cell fraction (not recorded which). These receptors were obtained from a human donor who was either an allogeneic HSCT recipient or a stem cell or donor lymphocyte infusion donor (not recorded which). It is not recorded whose cells these are; they may come from a transplant donor.

This clonotype is medium-sized. This chain links TRBV6-5 with TRBJ2-2; no firm D call. Germline CDR1 is MNHEY and CDR2 is SVGAGI. Trimming shortened V by 4 bases and J by 6 bases, and 15 bases separated the two germline ends. The CDR3 runs 15 residues. CDR3 sequence reads: CASSSEYRSAGELFF. CDR3 nucleotides: TGTGCCAGCAGTTCGGAGTATCGTTCCGCCGGGGAGCTGTTTTTT.

The chain is built from TRBV10-3 and TRBJ1-1, with TRBD1 matching over 9 bases. With V trimmed by 11 bases and J by 4 bases, 5 bases remained unmatched. The CDR3 covers 12 residues. The germline V gene has CDR1 ENHRY and CDR2 SYGVKD. In nucleotides, the CDR3 is TGTGCCGTACAGGGGGCCGGCACTGAAGCTTTCTTT. Its protein is CAVQGAGTEAFF.

The genes are TRBV5-5 and TRBJ2-1, with D unclear. Germline assignment: CDR1 SGHKS and CDR2 YYEKEE (reference sequence). The CDR3 sequence is 14 residues long. The germline V and J ends were trimmed by 4 bases and 5 bases, with 13 bases remaining between them. The CDR3 reads CASSQISNNNEQFF. The CDR3 DNA follows: TGTGCCAGCAGCCAAATTTCCAACAACAATGAGCAGTTCTTC.

The chain links TRBV15 to TRBJ1-2; D gene ambiguous. CDR3 length equals 11 residues. The germline V and J ends were trimmed by 5 bases and 4 bases, with 5 bases remaining between them. Per the germline V gene, CDR1 is LNHNV and CDR2 is YYDKDF (reference sequence). CDR3: CATSPGYGYTF. In DNA form, the CDR3 reads TGTGCCACCAGCCCCGGCTATGGCTACACCTTC.